The 14 T cell receptor beta chains reported below all come from one sample, sequenced in a study of CD8 T cells in ankylosing spondylitis (dated by TCRdb to 2015 to 2018). Broad study findings and their caveats: Blood from ankylosing spondylitis patients appeared to be characterized by a TCR beta motif made up of about 8 highly homologous amino acid variants.

Library method: 5' RACE. Sequenced on an Illumina HiSeq 2500. Starting from the raw public reads, TCRdb applied fastp trimming at Q25, assembled clones with MiXCR and retained in-frame beta chains. Entries are consolidated by CDR3 protein sequence, retaining the most common genes and DNA. This sample has under 450,000 distinct CDR3 sequences in its table, and 17% of those were observed once. Approximately 0.97% of the sample is in the top ten clones. The antigens these receptors bind are not known. Sample: blood, either unsorted or a sorted T cell fraction (not recorded which). All receptors come from a male donor with ankylosing spondylitis.

This clonotype was observed a handful of times. This chain uses TRBV12-3 or TRBV12-4 with TRBJ1-1; D uncertain. V lost 4 bases and J 8 bases, leaving 11 bases between the germline ends. The CDR3 totals 12 residues. CDR3 in amino acids: CASSSELSEAFF. The CDR3, as DNA: TGTGCCAGCAGTTCGGAACTATCCGAAGCTTTCTTT.

J is TRBJ1-2 and V is TRBV6-5; D uncertain. The CDR3 sequence is 15 residues long. Germline assignment: CDR1 MNHEY and CDR2 SVGAGI. Trimming shortened V by 2 bases and J by 7 bases, and 17 bases separated the two germline ends. The CDR3: CASSYESKAYTGYTF. CDR3 coding DNA: TGTGCCAGCAGTTACGAGTCTAAAGCCTATACTGGCTACACCTTC.

The CDR3 sequence is CASSQVGADSYEQYF. The CDR3 DNA reads as TGTGCCAGCAGCCAAGTGGGAGCGGACTCCTACGAGCAGTACTTC. V and J are TRBV3-1 and TRBJ2-7, with TRBD2 as a possible D gene (5 bases). CDR3 length: 15 residues. V was pared by 1 base and J by 0 bases, with 10 bases between. The germline gives CDR1 LGHDT, CDR2 YNNKEL (reference sequence).

This clonotype was seen only a few times. The chain has TRBV5-4 and TRBJ2-7; 13 nucleotides agree with TRBD2. V shed 3 bases and J 7 bases; nucleotides not matched to a gene: 7. Germline loops: CDR1 SGHNT, CDR2 YYREEE (reference sequence). The CDR3 length is 15 residues. The CDR3 DNA follows: TGTGCCAGCAGCTCCAGGACTAGCGGGAGTCGGGAGCAGTACTTC. Protein: CASSSRTSGSREQYF.

This chain uses TRBV20-1 with TRBJ2-1; D possibly corresponds to TRBD2 (6 bases). Per germline, CDR1 DFQATT and CDR2 SNEGSKA (reference sequence). The CDR3 runs 15 residues. Trimming took 5 bases from V and 9 from J, leaving 23 bases between them. DNA of the CDR3: TGCAGTGCTGGGGCCCCCACCGGGAGTCACAGTGAGCAGTTCTTC. This sequence encodes CSAGAPTGSHSEQFF.

The table lists this clonotype with a few counts. V gene TRBV12-3 or TRBV12-4 combines with J gene TRBJ2-1; 8 nucleotides agree with TRBD2. CDR3 length: 14 residues. Unmatched junction bases numbered 6, after V lost 6 bases and J lost 5 bases. The CDR3 here is CASSPLAGNNEQFF. The CDR3 DNA is TGTGCCAGCAGCCCCTTAGCGGGAAACAATGAGCAGTTCTTC.

This clonotype was detected a few times. V and J are TRBV6-1 and TRBJ1-5; 9 nucleotides line up with TRBD1. The V gene end was trimmed by 8 bases and the J gene end by 0 bases; junction bases not matched to a gene: 5. The CDR3 covers 15 residues. The germline CDR1 and CDR2 sequences are MNHNS and SASEGT. For the CDR3, the DNA is TGTGCCAGCCGACAGGGGGGACTTAGCAATCAGCCCCAGCATTTT. This codes for CASRQGGLSNQPQHF.

The V gene is TRBV7-2, the J gene TRBJ2-1; the match to TRBD2 covers 13 bases. V lost 5 bases to trimming and J lost 8 bases; unmatched junction nucleotides: 9. The CDR3 length is 16 residues. Germline loops: CDR1 SGHTA, CDR2 FQGNSA. This CDR3 is CASSLKLAGGRDEQFF. As DNA, the CDR3 is TGTGCCAGCAGCCTAAAACTAGCGGGAGGGCGGGATGAGCAGTTCTTC.

The chain has TRBV4-2 and TRBJ2-3, with D tentatively TRBD2 (5 bases). The CDR3 extends over 15 amino acids. Trimming removed 3 bases at V and 5 bases at J, with 15 bases between. Germline loops: CDR1 LGHNA, CDR2 YNFKEQ. The CDR3 spells CASSQAGGGGDTQYF. The CDR3, as DNA: TGTGCCAGCAGCCAGGCTGGAGGCGGTGGAGATACGCAGTATTTT.

The J gene is TRBJ1-1, the V gene TRBV21-1; the D segment call TRBD1 is taken from the table without a DNA check. TRBV21-1 is recorded as a pseudogene. CDR3 length: 12 residues. The CDR3 sequence is CASRTGRPEAFF. The CDR3 region has the DNA TGTGCCAGCAGAACAGGTCGTCCTGAAGCTTTCTTT.

This clonotype was detected only a few times. The rearrangement uses TRBV2 and TRBJ2-7; D not resolved. This CDR3 contains 15 residues. Germline V gene data show CDR1 as SNHLY and CDR2 as FYNNEI. V was clipped by 6 bases and J by 3 bases, with 18 bases between them. For the CDR3, the DNA is TGTGCCAGCAGCCAAGGACGGCCGGATAACTACGAGCAGTACTTC. This sequence encodes CASSQGRPDNYEQYF.

Written as DNA, the CDR3 is TGTGCCAGCATGACTCTGACACTAAATGAGCAGTTCTTC. It is translated as CASMTLTLNEQFF. The rearrangement links TRBV6-1 to TRBJ2-1; D ambiguous. The V gene lost 7 bases and the J gene lost 7 bases, with 14 bases spanning the gap. The CDR3 runs 13 residues. Germline V lookup: CDR1 MNHNS, CDR2 SASEGT.

The gene calls are TRBV11-2 and TRBJ2-1; D gene unclear. Germline lookup yields CDR1 SGHAT and CDR2 FQNNGV. V was pared by 1 base and J by 7 bases, with 8 bases between. CDR3 size: 13 residues. CDR3 bases: TGTGCCAGCAGCTTAGTGTCCCTTAATGAGCAGTTCTTC. It specifies CASSLVSLNEQFF.

This clonotype occurred a few times. The rearrangement joins TRBV29-1 to TRBJ1-2; D gene uncertain. The germline gives CDR1 SQVTM, CDR2 ANQGSEA. This CDR3 has 12 residues. The V and J ends lost 4 bases and 4 bases respectively, with 10 bases between them. The CDR3 loop is CSVAMLGYGYTF. The CDR3 DNA is TGCAGCGTTGCGATGTTAGGCTATGGCTACACCTTC.